One sample yielded the 24 T cell receptor beta chains listed below, sequenced in a study of T-cell reconstitution after alpha-beta-depleted transplantation in children (dated by TCRdb to the mid-2010s). The library relied on PCR. TCRdb shows the sequencer as Illumina HiSeq 2500. TCR library preparation used molecular barcoding, with unique molecular identifiers applied to normalize quantification of the TCRbeta repertoire. In-frame beta chains were kept once TCRdb had trimmed the public reads at Q25 with fastp and called clones with MiXCR. Merged by CDR3 protein, the rows form single entries marked with the most common genes and DNA. The sample has about 610,000 distinct CDR3 sequences on record, roughly 10% of them singletons. Less than 4.5% of the sample rests with the top ten. The sequencing used PBMCs from the stem cell graft donor, collected from the stem cell graft. These receptor sequences come from a human donor who donated a stem cell graft to a child with acute myeloid leukemia.

This clonotype showed up just a few times. The gene calls are TRBV7-2 and TRBJ2-7; 7 nucleotides match TRBD1. Germline V gives CDR1 SGHTA, CDR2 FQGNSA. The CDR3 runs 14 residues. V lost 5 bases to trimming and J lost 0 bases; unmatched junction nucleotides: 4. CDR3 coding DNA: TGTGCCAGCAGCCGGGACAGCTTCTCCTACGAGCAGTACTTC. Translating gives CASSRDSFSYEQYF.

Of note for this clonotype: This may come from a read error, since a much larger clone is one base off. The rearrangement joins TRBV7-9 to TRBJ2-1; weak D call: TRBD2 (6 bases). Looked up from germline, CDR1 is SEHNR and CDR2 is FQNEAQ (reference sequence). The CDR3 is 14 amino acids. The CDR3 bases are TGTGCCAGCAGCTTAGCGGGACTCCACAATGAGCAGATCTTC. This gives the protein CASSLAGLHNEQIF.

V usage is TRBV7-2 and J usage is TRBJ2-7; 9 nucleotides match TRBD1. Germline lookup yields CDR1 SGHTA and CDR2 FQGNSA. V was clipped by 7 bases and J by 3 bases; unmatched bases: 7. The CDR3 is 14 amino acids. This CDR3 reads CASNRVGQGYEQYF. CDR3 DNA sequence: TGTGCCAGCAACCGCGTGGGACAGGGCTACGAGCAGTACTTC.

The chain recombines TRBV5-1 with TRBJ1-1, with TRBD1 identical over 8 bases. The germline V gene has CDR1 SGHRS and CDR2 YFSETQ. Trimming at V came to 2 bases and at J to 1 base, leaving 13 bases not matched to a gene. The CDR3 loop spans 18 amino acids. The CDR3 bases are TGCGCCAGCAGCTTAGATCAGGGGGCGCGGAATTGGAACACTGAAGCTTTCTTT. This translates into CASSLDQGARNWNTEAFF.

This clonotype was found many times. The V call is TRBV20-1, the J call TRBJ2-5; TRBD1 is a possible D gene (5 bases). Germline lookup yields CDR1 DFQATT and CDR2 SNEGSKA (reference sequence). The CDR3 covers 14 residues. Trimming shortened V by 3 bases and J by 7 bases, and 18 bases separated the two germline ends. The DNA for the CDR3 is TGCAGTGCTAGCCTTAGGGCCCCAAGGGGGACCCAGTACTTC. This encodes CSASLRAPRGTQYF.

V and J are TRBV7-2 and TRBJ2-2; D is possibly TRBD2 (6 bases). V lost 4 bases and J lost 1, with 13 bases in between. The V gene's germline CDR1 is SGHTA and CDR2 FQGNSA. This CDR3 is 16 amino acids long. In DNA, the CDR3 is TGTGCCAGCAGCTCCTGGGGGACTTTGAACACCGGGGAGCTGTTTTTT. Its protein product is CASSSWGTLNTGELFF.

In its sample, this clonotype was seen many times. The chain joins TRBV5-1 to TRBJ2-4, with D unclear. Trimming took off 4 bases at V and 0 bases at J, with 11 bases between the two ends. From germline, CDR1 is SGHRS and CDR2 YFSETQ. The length of the CDR3 is 15 residues. This CDR3 reads CASSPTGLAKNIQYF. The CDR3 nucleotides are TGCGCCAGCAGCCCCACCGGGCTAGCCAAAAACATTCAGTACTTC.

The chain combines TRBV14 with TRBJ2-7, with D hard to call. The CDR3 consists of 14 residues. Deletions cut 2 bases from V and 4 bases from J, with 12 bases between. Per germline, CDR1 SGHDN and CDR2 FVKESK. The CDR3 region is CASSQNLESYEQYF. The DNA for the CDR3 is TGTGCCAGCAGCCAAAATCTCGAGTCATACGAGCAGTACTTC.

V usage is TRBV30 and J usage is TRBJ1-4; D is unresolved. Germline CDR1 is GTSNPN and CDR2 is SVGIG (reference sequence). The CDR3 contains 11 residues. V lost 3 bases and J lost 8, with 7 bases in between. CDR3 region: CAWSTKEKLFF. The CDR3 region has the DNA TGTGCCTGGAGCACCAAGGAAAAACTGTTTTTT.

The count of this clonotype is one. V and J are TRBV11-1 and TRBJ2-5, with 14 positions matching TRBD2. The V gene's germline CDR1 is SGHAT and CDR2 FQDESV (reference sequence). The ends lost 4 bases at V and 3 bases at J; junction bases unmatched: 10. This CDR3 region has 18 residues. The CDR3 nucleotides read TGTGCCAGCAGCTCCCAAGGGACTAGCGGGAGCAAGAAAGAGACCCAGTACTTC. Protein sequence: CASSSQGTSGSKKETQYF.

V usage is TRBV12-3 or TRBV12-4 and J usage is TRBJ2-3; 10 bases are shared with TRBD1. The CDR3 is 15 residues long. V lost 4 bases to trimming and J lost 4 bases; unmatched junction nucleotides: 5. The CDR3 region has the DNA TGTGCCAGCAGTTCCTCGGGGACAGGGGCAGATACGCAGTATTTT. It translates to CASSSSGTGADTQYF.

This clonotype was counted only a few times. This chain connects TRBV28 to TRBJ1-1; tentative D call: TRBD1 (5 bases). V lost 2 bases and J lost 11, with 12 bases in between. Germline CDR1 MDHEN, CDR2 SYDVKM. The CDR3 runs to 12 residues. The CDR3 DNA is TGTGCCAGCAGTTTAGGGGAAGGGGTGGCTTTCTTT. Amino acids: CASSLGEGVAFF.

The rearrangement joins TRBV6-2 or TRBV6-3 to TRBJ2-3; D uncertain. The V end was cut by 4 bases, the J end by 5 bases, with 7 bases between. From germline, CDR1 is MNHEY and CDR2 SVGEGT. This CDR3 has 12 amino acids. The CDR3 is CASSSTEDTQYF. CDR3 sequence (DNA): TGTGCCAGCAGTTCGACTGAAGATACGCAGTATTTT.

V gene TRBV5-1 combines with J gene TRBJ1-4; TRBD1 matches at 10 bases. V shed 7 bases and J 8 bases; nucleotides not matched to a gene: 5. The CDR3 totals 13 residues. The germline V gene has CDR1 SGHRS and CDR2 YFSETQ. The CDR3 sequence is CASGTGVQEKLFF. CDR3 coding DNA: TGCGCCAGCGGGACAGGGGTGCAAGAAAAACTGTTTTTT.

This clonotype was recorded many times. This chain joins TRBV10-3 and TRBJ2-1, with 9 bases lining up with TRBD1. The germline CDR1 and CDR2 sequences are ENHRY and SYGVKD. The CDR3 is made up of 12 amino acids. Losses at the gene ends were 8 bases for V and 6 bases for J; bases not matched to a gene: 2. The CDR3 DNA sequence: TGTGCCATCGGGGGACAGGGCAATGAGCAGTTCTTC. It encodes CAIGGQGNEQFF.

The chain links TRBV4-2 to TRBJ2-1; 9 bases map to TRBD2. With 2 bases clipped from V and 12 bases from J, the junction kept 14 bases outside the gene matches. The CDR3 sequence is 16 residues long. Germline lookup yields CDR1 LGHNA and CDR2 YNFKEQ. The CDR3 reads CASSQSGGRALIGQFF. The CDR3 coding sequence is TGTGCCAGCAGCCAATCGGGCGGGAGGGCCCTGATCGGGCAGTTCTTC.

This clonotype was counted only a few times. The chain uses TRBV4-2 and TRBJ2-5; 10 positions agree with TRBD1. The V and J ends lost 2 bases and 2 bases, in that order; junction bases with no gene match: 8. Germline-derived CDR1 and CDR2 are LGHNA and YNFKEQ. The CDR3 covers 17 residues. CDR3 region: CASSQIRTGGTQETQYF. The CDR3 DNA reads as TGTGCCAGCAGCCAAATCCGGACAGGGGGAACGCAAGAGACCCAGTACTTC.

This sequence joins TRBV30 and TRBJ2-2, with 7 positions matching TRBD1. CDR3 size: 14 residues. The V gene's germline CDR1 is GTSNPN and CDR2 SVGIG (reference sequence). The V segment lost 4 bases and the J segment 4 bases; nucleotides outside the gene matches: 6. The CDR3 DNA is TGTGCCTGGACGACAGGGTTGATCACCGGGGAGCTGTTTTTT. This encodes CAWTTGLITGELFF.

The chain joins TRBV30 to TRBJ1-2; unclear D gene. Germline CDR1 is GTSNPN and CDR2 is SVGIG (reference sequence). There are 12 residues in the CDR3. V was clipped by 0 bases and J by 5 bases, with 7 bases between them. The chain's CDR3 is CAWSVTLYGYTF. DNA of the CDR3: TGTGCCTGGAGTGTTACCCTATATGGCTACACCTTC.

This clonotype turned up a few times. This chain connects TRBV7-8 to TRBJ2-7, with 8 bases fitting TRBD1. CDR3 size: 14 residues. Trimming removed 5 bases from V and 5 bases from J; junction bases left unmatched: 8. Germline lookup yields CDR1 SGHVS and CDR2 FQNEAQ. CDR3 region: CASSPLDRGHEQYF. Here the CDR3 DNA reads TGTGCCAGCAGCCCTCTAGACAGGGGCCACGAGCAGTACTTC.

A few counts support this clonotype. The V gene is TRBV20-1, the J gene TRBJ2-7; TRBD2 matches 8 bases. The CDR3 loop spans 13 amino acids. Germline V gene lookup returns CDR1 DFQATT and CDR2 SNEGSKA (reference sequence). V lost 3 bases, J lost 3 bases, and 4 bases stayed unmatched. In nucleotides, the CDR3 is TGCAGTGCTAGGCGAAGCGGGAGCTACGAGCAGTACTTC. This gives the protein CSARRSGSYEQYF.

There are a few counts of this clonotype. V is TRBV5-6 and J is TRBJ1-3, with a tentative D call TRBD1 (5 bases). Deletions cut 3 bases from V and 0 bases from J, with 10 bases between. The CDR3 totals 15 residues. Germline CDR1 SGHDT, CDR2 YYEEEE. The CDR3 sequence is CASSYPGSSGNTIYF. The DNA for the CDR3 is TGTGCCAGCAGCTACCCAGGGAGCTCTGGAAACACCATATATTTT.

At least ten counts were recorded for this clonotype. The gene calls are TRBV3-1 and TRBJ1-1; D not resolved. The germline V gene encodes CDR1 LGHDT and CDR2 YNNKEL (reference sequence). The length of the CDR3 is 15 residues. The germline V and J ends were trimmed by 0 bases and 0 bases, with 8 bases remaining between them. Here the CDR3 DNA reads TGTGCCAGCAGCCAAGACAGAGCTATGAACACTGAAGCTTTCTTT. This sequence encodes CASSQDRAMNTEAFF.

This clonotype has ten or more counts. The chain links TRBV11-2 to TRBJ2-7; 10 bases align to TRBD2. The CDR3 totals 17 residues. The germline CDR1 and CDR2 sequences are SGHAT and FQNNGV. Trimming at V came to 5 bases and at J to 5 bases, leaving 15 bases not matched to a gene. CDR3 sequence: CASSHLPSGSPNHEQYF. The DNA for the CDR3 is TGTGCCAGCAGCCATTTACCTAGCGGGAGCCCAAACCACGAGCAGTACTTC.